This T cell receptor (beta chain) was sequenced during a study of PD-L1 blockade in urothelial cancer. In the study overall: Reported median T cell count for blood samples was approximately 140,000.

Trimming removed 7 bases from V and 3 bases from J, with 13 bases in between. Germline V gives CDR1 MNHNS, CDR2 SASEGT. The CDR3 length is 14 residues. The protocol was immunoSEQ multiplex PCR, while the TCRdb copy is restricted to in-frame clones and leaves out a portion. The sample has approximately 100,000 clones, 70% to 85% seen once. The chain employs TRBV6-1 and TRBJ1-3; possible D gene TRBD1, 5 bases. The sample here was PBMCs, taken around atezolizumab (anti-PD-L1) treatment. This clonotype was sampled from a man aged 50 or older with urothelial cancer. Written as DNA, the CDR3 is TGTGCCAGCAAACAGACAGTGCTTGGAAACACCATATATTTT. Protein sequence: CASKQTVLGNTIYF.